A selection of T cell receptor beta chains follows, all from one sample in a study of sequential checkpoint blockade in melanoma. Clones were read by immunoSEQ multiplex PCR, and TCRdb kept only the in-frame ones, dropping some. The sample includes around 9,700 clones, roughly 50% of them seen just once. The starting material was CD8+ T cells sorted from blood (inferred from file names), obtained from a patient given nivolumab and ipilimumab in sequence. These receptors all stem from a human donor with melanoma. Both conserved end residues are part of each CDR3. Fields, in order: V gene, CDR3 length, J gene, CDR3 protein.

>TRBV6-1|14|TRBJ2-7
CASSAMTGVSEQYF
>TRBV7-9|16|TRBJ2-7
CASSPQTGDRSYEQYF
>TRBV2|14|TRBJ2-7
CASSTGPGRYEQYF
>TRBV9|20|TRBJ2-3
CASSVKPYTPSGSSTDTQYF
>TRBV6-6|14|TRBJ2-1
CASSTTGTGSMQFF
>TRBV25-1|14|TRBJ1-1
CASSESGWDTEAFF
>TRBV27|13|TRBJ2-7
CASSYGSYYEQYF
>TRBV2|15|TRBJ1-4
CASSQGGPQGEKLFF
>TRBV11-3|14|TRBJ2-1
CASSLGGSLGEQFF
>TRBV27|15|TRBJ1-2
CASSFLDRGIYGYTF
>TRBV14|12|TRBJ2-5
CASSLTEKEQYF
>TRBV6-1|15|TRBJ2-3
CATETLATSTDTQYF
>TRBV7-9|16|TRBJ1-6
CASSRQGAEGGSPLHF
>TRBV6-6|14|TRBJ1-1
CASSYLGGSTEAFF
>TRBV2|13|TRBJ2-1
CASTSGSFNEQFF
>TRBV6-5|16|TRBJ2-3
CASSFPTETSTDTQYF
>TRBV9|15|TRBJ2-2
CASSLSGSVPGELFF
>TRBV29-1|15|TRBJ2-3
CSVVSGREYTDTQYF
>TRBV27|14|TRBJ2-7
CASSHRDSRYEQYF
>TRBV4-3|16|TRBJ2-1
CASSQDAGTSANEQFF
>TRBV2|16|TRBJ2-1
CASSSSRGLNLNEQFF
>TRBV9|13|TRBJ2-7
CASSVGLGGKQYF
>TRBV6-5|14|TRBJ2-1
CASRRLGGLNEQFF
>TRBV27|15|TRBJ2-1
CASSLYTGLDNEQFF
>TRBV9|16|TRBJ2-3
CASSVDPSGNTDTQYF
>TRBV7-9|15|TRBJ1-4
CASSSEGGEDEKLFF
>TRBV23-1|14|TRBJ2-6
CASLTGSGANVLTF
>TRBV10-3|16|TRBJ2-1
CAIRGSTGEYYNEQFF
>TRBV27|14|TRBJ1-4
CASSLGGGNEKLFF
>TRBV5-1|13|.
CASSTGTENEQYF
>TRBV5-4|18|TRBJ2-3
CASSLYPSWLAVTDTQYF
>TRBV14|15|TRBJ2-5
CASSLLGGGGETQYF
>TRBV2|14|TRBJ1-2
CASSHMDSNYGYTF
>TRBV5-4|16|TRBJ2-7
CASSLARGGRNYEQYF
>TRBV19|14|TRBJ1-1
CASSTGLQNTEAFF
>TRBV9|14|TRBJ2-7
CASSVDRAGNEQYF
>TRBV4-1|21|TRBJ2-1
CASSLDILAGGPKGAYNEQFF
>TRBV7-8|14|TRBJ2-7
CASSSWEGTYEQYF
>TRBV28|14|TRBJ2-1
CASRGTSAYNEQFF
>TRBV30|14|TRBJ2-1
CAWSPGLGGNEQFF
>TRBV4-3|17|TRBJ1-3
CASSQDRVGNSGNTIYF
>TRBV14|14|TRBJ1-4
CASSLDGTNEKLFF
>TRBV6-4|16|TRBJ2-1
CASSDSVGASYNEQFF
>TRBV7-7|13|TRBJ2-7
CASSRDRRDEQYF
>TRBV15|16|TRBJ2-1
CAASSTSGSSYNEQFF
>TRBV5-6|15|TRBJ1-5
CASSLGGGSNQPQHF
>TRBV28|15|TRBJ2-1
CASSLYQRERDEQFF
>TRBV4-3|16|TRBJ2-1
CASSPGTSGIGNEQFF
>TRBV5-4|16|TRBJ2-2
CASTETSGTNTGELFF
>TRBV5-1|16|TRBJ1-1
CASSLDFPVMNTEAFF
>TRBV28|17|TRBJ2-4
CASSLRYRGVDKNIQYF
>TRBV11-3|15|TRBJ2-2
CASSKGQEFTGELFF
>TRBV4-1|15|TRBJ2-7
CASSQGQGVPYEQYF
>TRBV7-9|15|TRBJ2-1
CASSPLAGGLGEQFF
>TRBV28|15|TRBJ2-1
CASSFGGLAFNEQFF
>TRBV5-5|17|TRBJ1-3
CASSLDWTPRTGNTIYF
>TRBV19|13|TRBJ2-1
CASSLTRTAEQFF